This entry is about one T cell receptor (beta chain). The antigen remains undetermined. Losses at the gene ends were 0 bases for V and 3 bases for J; bases not matched to a gene: 5. Germline V lookup: CDR1 SGDLS, CDR2 YYNGEE. CDR3 length equals 15 residues. This entry belongs to a study of immune cell composition in non-small cell lung cancer. Clones were sequenced by immunoSEQ multiplex PCR, and TCRdb holds only the in-frame ones, with some missing. Among 10,000 or so clones listed, roughly 80% were seen once. General study points: Adenocarcinomas with higher top tumour-associated clone frequency had more reactive TILs.

The chain carries TRBV9 and TRBJ2-5; 7 positions agree with TRBD1. The clonotype was recovered from a human donor with non-small cell lung cancer. Input material: lung tumor tissue. The CDR3 nucleotides read TGTGCCAGCAGCGTAGCTCCCGACAGGGAAGAGACCCAGTACTTC. This gives the protein CASSVAPDREETQYF.